The clone carrying this T cell receptor (beta chain) was recorded a few times. The antigen is unknown. The germline V and J ends were trimmed by 6 bases and 1 base, with 15 bases remaining between them. The length of the CDR3 is 15 residues. The germline gives CDR1 MNHNS, CDR2 SASEGT. Semi-nested PCR with Nested Universal Primer A followed constant-region reverse priming of full-length variable regions. TCRdb used MiXCR to reprocess the 5' RACE reads, holding one entry per CDR3 protein. This table holds roughly 40,000 distinct CDR3 sequences, less than 30% found once. Study outcomes and limitations: Larger-cohort validation covered only one TCR beta V-J rearrangement.

The sample consisted of memory CD4+ T cells sorted from a lymph node. Subset indicated: memory CD4+ T cells, CD4+CD45RO+CD25-. The V call is TRBV6-1, the J call TRBJ1-1; possible D gene TRBD1, 5 bases. This clonotype was sampled from a female donor with breast cancer. In DNA, the CDR3 is TGTGCCAGCAGATCGTCAGGGATCACGAACACTGAAGCTTTCTTT. It translates to CASRSSGITNTEAFF.